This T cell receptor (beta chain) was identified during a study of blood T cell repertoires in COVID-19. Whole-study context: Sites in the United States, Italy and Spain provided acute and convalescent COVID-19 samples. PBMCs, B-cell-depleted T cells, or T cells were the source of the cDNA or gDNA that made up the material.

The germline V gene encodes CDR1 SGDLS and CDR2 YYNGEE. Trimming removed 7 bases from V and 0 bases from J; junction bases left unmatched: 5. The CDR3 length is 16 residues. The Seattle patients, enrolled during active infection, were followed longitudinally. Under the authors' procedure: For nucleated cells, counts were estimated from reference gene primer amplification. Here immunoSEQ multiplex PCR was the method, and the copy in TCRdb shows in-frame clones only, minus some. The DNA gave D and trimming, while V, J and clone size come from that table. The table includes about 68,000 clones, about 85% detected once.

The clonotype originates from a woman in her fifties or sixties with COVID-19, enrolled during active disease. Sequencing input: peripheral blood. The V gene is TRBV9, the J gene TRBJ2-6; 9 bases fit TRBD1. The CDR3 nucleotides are TGTGCCAGCGGGGACAGGGTAATCTCTGGGGCCAACGTCCTGACTTTC. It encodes CASGDRVISGANVLTF.